The present TCR beta chain was sequenced within a study of blood T cell repertoires in COVID-19. The data were produced by immunoSEQ multiplex PCR, yet TCRdb's version contains in-frame clones alone and is incomplete. This table has around 40,000 clones, about 83% appearing once. The CDR3 is 17 residues long. V lost 5 bases, J lost 4 bases, and 14 bases stayed unmatched. Looked up from germline, CDR1 is SEHNR and CDR2 is FQNEAQ (reference sequence). This TCR derives from a man aged 35 to 55 with COVID-19, enrolled during active disease. Material: peripheral blood. The chain carries TRBV7-9 and TRBJ2-7, with 10 bases that match TRBD1. The CDR3 here is CASSLSGLGQGIYEQYF. CDR3 DNA: TGTGCCAGCAGCCTATCGGGATTGGGACAGGGGATTTACGAGCAGTACTTC.